These 3 T cell receptor beta chains were all obtained from the same sample, sequenced in a study. TCRdb fed the RT-PCR reads into MiXCR, producing one record per CDR3 protein. The sample has 550,000 to 750,000 distinct CDR3 sequences, more than 13% seen once; the top ten hold roughly 4%. Sample: memory CD4+ T cells from blood. The receptors shown here come from a female donor in good health, serving as a healthy control.

In its sample, this clonotype was seen many times. The chain uses TRBV12-3 or TRBV12-4 and TRBJ1-1; tentatively, D is TRBD1 (5 bases). Between the trimmed V and J ends, which lost 1 base and 0 bases, there was a span of 9 bases. The CDR3 loop spans 15 amino acids. The chain's CDR3 is CASSLGGRLNTEAFF. The CDR3 bases are TGTGCCAGCAGTTTAGGGGGCAGACTGAACACTGAAGCTTTCTTT.

This clonotype was picked up a small number of times. J is TRBJ2-3 and V is TRBV12-3 or TRBV12-4, with a tentative D call TRBD1 (6 bases). Trimming stripped 7 bases from V and 2 bases from J, with 19 bases between. This CDR3 has 16 residues. The CDR3 DNA follows: TGTGCCAGCAAAAGAGGACAGCGAGGACCCACAGATACGCAGTATTTT. It translates to CASKRGQRGPTDTQYF.

This chain joins TRBV4-3 and TRBJ2-7, with D perhaps TRBD2 (7 bases). Germline values: CDR1 LGHNA, CDR2 YSLEER. This CDR3 comprises 15 residues. Trimming took off 0 bases at V and 0 bases at J, with 9 bases between the two ends. DNA of the CDR3: TGCGCCAGCAGCCAAGAGGGGGGGCCCTCCTACGAGCAGTACTTC. This encodes CASSQEGGPSYEQYF.